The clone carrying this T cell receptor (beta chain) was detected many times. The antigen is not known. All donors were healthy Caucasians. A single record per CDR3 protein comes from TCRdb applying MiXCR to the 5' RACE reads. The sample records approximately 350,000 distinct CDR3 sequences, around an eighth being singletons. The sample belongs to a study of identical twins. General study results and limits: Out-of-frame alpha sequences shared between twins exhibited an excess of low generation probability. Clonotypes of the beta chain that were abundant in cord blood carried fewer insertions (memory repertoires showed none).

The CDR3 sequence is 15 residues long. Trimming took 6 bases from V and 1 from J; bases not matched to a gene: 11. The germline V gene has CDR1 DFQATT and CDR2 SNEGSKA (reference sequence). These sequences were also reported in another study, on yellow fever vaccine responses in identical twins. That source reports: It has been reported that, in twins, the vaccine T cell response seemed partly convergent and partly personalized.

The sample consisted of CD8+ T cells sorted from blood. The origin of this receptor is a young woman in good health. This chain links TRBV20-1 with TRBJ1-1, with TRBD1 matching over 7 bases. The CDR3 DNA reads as TGCAGTGCAACCGGGACAGATAACCCGAACACTGAAGCTTTCTTT. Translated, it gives CSATGTDNPNTEAFF.